This T cell receptor (beta chain) was captured in a study of cytomegalovirus exposure and HLA in healthy donors. The study's findings and limits: Many donors shared some public TCRs, even though most TCR sequences were rare. Cytomegalovirus status, reportedly, was diagnosed with high specificity and sensitivity by the classifier. It was found in a later analysis that first-cohort TCR clusters tended to co-occur in the 95 to 150 validation repertoires.

The protocol was immunoSEQ multiplex PCR, while the TCRdb copy is restricted to in-frame clones and leaves out a portion. The sample shows about 240,000 clones, about 90% of them seen only once. From the roughly 120-subject validation cohort, which was separate from the approximately 700-subject first cohort, the donors were drawn. Of note for this clone: Its antigen is unidentified.

The source of this sequence is a woman aged 30 to 39 in good health and CMV-seropositive. Sequences were obtained from PBMCs.

The CDR3 DNA reads TGTGCCAGCAGTTTATACGGACAGGGGGCGTCGAATGAGCAGTTCTTC. Translating it yields CASSLYGQGASNEQFF. The rearrangement joins TRBV28 to TRBJ2-1; 11 nucleotides line up with TRBD1. CDR3 length: 16 amino acids. Germline V gives CDR1 MDHEN, CDR2 SYDVKM. J was trimmed by 7 bases and V by 1 base; bases with no gene match: 6. The variable domain in full, with the rest retrieved from reference TRBV28 and TRBJ2-1, is DVKVTQSSRYLVKRTGEKVFLECVQDMDHENMFWYRQDPGLGLRLIYFSYDVKMKEKGDIPEGYSVSREKKERFSLILESASTNQTSMYLCASSLYGQGASNEQFFGPGTRLTVL.